Below, 8 T cell receptor beta chains from the same sample are listed, as sequenced in a study of blood T cell repertoires in COVID-19. Generated by immunoSEQ multiplex PCR, the TCRdb table keeps only in-frame clones and is missing some. The data hold a few hundred thousand clones, with roughly nine tenths observed a single time. Sequencing input: peripheral blood. These TCRs come from a man aged 60 to 69 with acute or convalescent COVID-19.

The chain joins TRBV18 to TRBJ1-2; 7 bases align to TRBD1. Germline CDR1 and CDR2: KGHSH and LQKENI. There are 15 residues in the CDR3. V lost 4 bases, J lost 8 bases, and 13 bases stayed unmatched. CDR3 sequence reads: CASSRGIDREMGYTF. The CDR3 region has the DNA TGTGCCAGCTCACGGGGGATCGACAGGGAGATGGGCTACACCTTC.

This sequence joins TRBV9 and TRBJ1-2; 7 positions agree with TRBD1. CDR1 is SGDLS and CDR2 is YYNGEE in the germline V gene. The V segment lost 3 bases and the J segment 8 bases; nucleotides outside the gene matches: 7. CDR3 size: 13 residues. The DNA of the CDR3 is TGTGCCAGCAGCGCCGGGACAGTGGAGGGCTACACCTTC. Translating gives CASSAGTVEGYTF.

V gene TRBV6-5 combines with J gene TRBJ2-7, with D possibly TRBD2 on 6 matching bases. This CDR3 is built from 16 residues. Trimming removed 1 base from V and 2 bases from J, with 15 bases in between. The V gene's germline CDR1 is MNHEY and CDR2 SVGAGI. The CDR3 coding sequence is TGTGCCAGCAGTTACTTACCCGGGACTGCAACCTACGAGCAGTACTTC. It codes for CASSYLPGTATYEQYF.

The rearrangement uses TRBV7-8 and TRBJ2-7; D uncertain. Germline loops: CDR1 SGHVS, CDR2 FQNEAQ. This CDR3 is built from 15 residues. V was trimmed by 0 bases and J by 1 base, leaving 10 bases between them. The CDR3 loop is CASSLALLESYEQYF. CDR3 in DNA: TGTGCCAGCAGCTTAGCGCTTCTAGAATCCTACGAGCAGTACTTC.

The chain uses TRBV11-3 and TRBJ1-1; D not resolved. V gave up 0 bases and J gave up 1 base, with 9 bases separating them. Germline V CDR1 and CDR2: SGHNT, YENEEA. The length of the CDR3 is 15 residues. CDR3 DNA sequence: TGTGCCAGCAGCTTAGATGGAGGCAGGAACACTGAAGCTTTCTTT. Protein product: CASSLDGGRNTEAFF.

The chain links TRBV7-2 to TRBJ2-3, with TRBD2 matching 10 bases. CDR1 and CDR2 from the germline V gene are SGHTA and FQGNSA. The V segment lost 2 bases and the J segment 8 bases; nucleotides outside the gene matches: 10. CDR3 length: 16 residues. The CDR3 region has the DNA TGTGCCAGCAGCTTATCCAGCGGGAGGGCCAACGGTACGCAGTATTTT. Translated: CASSLSSGRANGTQYF. Looking up the rest from reference TRBV7-2 and TRBJ2-3 gives the full variable domain: GAGVSQSPSNKVTEKGKDVELRCDPISGHTALYWYRQSLGQGLEFLIYFQGNSAPDKSGLPSDRFSAERTGGSVSTLTIQRTQQEDSAVYLCASSLSSGRANGTQYFGPGTRLTVL.

The chain recombines TRBV6-6 with TRBJ2-7; no clear D gene. CDR1 and CDR2 (germline): MNHNY, SVGAGI (reference sequence). V was shortened by 2 bases and J by 6 bases, with 8 bases between the two germline ends. The CDR3 sequence is 12 residues long. The CDR3 is CASSYVSTEQYF. The CDR3 DNA follows: TGTGCCAGCAGTTACGTTAGCACCGAGCAGTACTTC.

This rearrangement joins TRBV28 to TRBJ2-1; TRBD2 matches 11 bases. Germline values: CDR1 MDHEN, CDR2 SYDVKM. V gave up 6 bases and J gave up 5 bases; unmatched junction bases: 12. There are 17 residues in the CDR3. CDR3 coding DNA: TGTGCCAGCAGCCTTATTAGAATAGCGGGAGGGAACAATGAGCAGTTCTTC. Encoded protein: CASSLIRIAGGNNEQFF.